This entry concerns a single TCR beta chain. The specificity of this receptor is unknown. No clone much larger than this one lies a single base away; base qualities are absent. The data were taken from a study of beta chain features in type 1 diabetes (dated by TCRdb to the late 2010s). Background for the entire study: No differences in mean age, gender distribution, total cell number or subset yield were found between patients and healthy donors. Regulatory and stem cell-like memory subsets were isolated from only 8 patients and about 8 healthy donors, whereas naive and central memory subsets came from all 30 or so donors. In the study, TCRB repertoires of sorted circulating CD4+ T cell subsets from recently diagnosed type 1 diabetes patients were compared with those of matched healthy donors. A total of 100 million to 110 million sorted cells were examined across all samples, and a strong correlation was observed between cell number per subset and RNA yield. Broad study findings and their caveats: Because small numbers of individuals were included in the HLA sub-analyses, any influence of HLA type on TCRB rearrangement was left unresolved. Naive, central memory and regulatory TCRB repertoires appeared more similar among patients than among healthy donors. PCR might favor shorter templates, but patient and control samples were amplified and corrected together, so any skew would affect both groups equally. Because cDNA was sequenced instead of genomic DNA, activated cells with high expression could be over-represented, although the groups did not differ in activation or CD3 levels. At VDJ recombination sites, type 1 diabetes patients had fewer insertions and more deleted nucleotides, which implies abnormalities in thymic rearrangement. In all four CD4+ subsets, TCRB CDR3 length was moderately but significantly shorter in type 1 diabetes patients.

The entire isolated RNA was reverse transcribed using the High Capacity cDNA Reverse Transcription Kit, and thus expressed TCRB transcripts were sequenced. Deep immunoSEQ sequencing was performed on naive, central memory and regulatory T cell samples, with an average of approximately 3.9 million total reads per sample. After sorted cells were lysed in RLT buffer, RNA was extracted with DNase-treated RNeasy Micro or Mini kits, with the choice depending on cell number. To prevent cross-contamination, every cell subset was processed on its own, while patient and healthy donor samples were processed together. The immunoSEQ multiplex PCR was used to amplify TCRB sequences from cDNA, generating 87-bp fragments that spanned the CDR3 region. Amplicons were sequenced on the Illumina HiSeq platform. The original pipeline was this. Synthetic template baselines were used to correct PCR bias computationally, reads within Hamming distance 2 were collapsed together, and singletons that could not be merged were discarded. By aligning reads against IMGT, V, D and J genes, CDR3 length, and insertions or deletions at six rearrangement sites were assigned. Within each subset, clonotype counts were normalized to sorted cell number, and only after that were true diversity and Gini coefficients computed with the tcR R package. The overlap coefficient, calculated on TCRB nucleotide sequences, was used to measure repertoire sharing. Out-of-frame TCRB sequences from naive cells were analyzed as a proxy for the pre-selection repertoire. The immuneACCESS repertoire file appears here via TCRdb, limited to in-frame rearrangements. These files lack a portion of the clones; in checked studies, under half of the deficit traces to unresolved V genes, and the cause of the others is not known. For V, J and clone size, that table is used; D and trimming come from the DNA. Present in this sample are more than 300,000 clones, over 12% of which were seen just once. The ten largest clones capture approximately 0.019% of the sample.

A single peripheral blood draw of around 0.11 L on average was collected from each donor into heparinised tubes. A BD FACSAria II was used to sort naive, central memory, regulatory and stem cell-like memory CD4+ T cells with a panel that included CD45RO, CCR7, CD25, CD127, CD95 and CD27. Every sorted population had a purity above 95%. PBMCs were isolated right away by Lymphoprep density gradient centrifugation and were stained directly, without culture. So that batch effects would be minimized, each experiment stained and sorted samples in pairs, pairing one healthy donor with one patient. The germline V gene (reference sequence) gives CDR1 as SGHNT and CDR2 as YYREEE. Taken from cysteine to phenylalanine, the CDR3 has 15 residues. The entry retains the CDR3 DNA only, 45 bases that are in frame from base 1. The junction shows trimming of 4 bases on V and 2 bases on J, and the gene matches do not reach 9 bases of it.

The rearrangement joined TRBV5-4 to TRBJ2-7; 7 middle bases align to TRBD2. This TCR derives from a woman under 30 in good health. The sample taken for sequencing was naive CD4+ T cells from blood. Explained via the paper, the cell subset or site label denotes: true naive CD4+ T cells. The DNA sequence is given as TGTGCCAGCAGCCCTCCCGGACTAGGCCCCTACGAGCAGTACTTC. Its protein is CASSPPGLGPYEQYF.